This is a list of T cell receptor beta chains from one sample in a study of tumor and adjacent non-tumor tissue in lung cancer. Each CDR3 protein is one row after TCRdb ran MiXCR on the multiplex PCR reads. Of over 40,000 distinct CDR3 sequences listed, around 67% were seen once; the top ten hold 15% to 20%. The source material was distant non-tumor lung tissue. These receptors were collected from a woman aged 40-49 years with non-small cell lung cancer. Each CDR3 is given with its conserved first and last residue. A D gene is named only where the DNA matches it firmly. A row's size may be missing; if present it is once, few, many or a size class.

V gene,D gene,J gene,clone size,CDR3 protein,CDR3 DNA
TRBV7-9,NA,TRBJ1-4,many,CASRNDRTPNEKLFF,TGTGCCAGCAGAAATGACAGGACCCCCAATGAAAAACTGTTTTTT
TRBV20-1,TRBD1,TRBJ2-7,many,CSASWDSSYEQYF,TGCAGTGCTAGCTGGGACAGCTCCTACGAGCAGTACTTC
TRBV2,NA,TRBJ1-4,once,CASRIGGNEKLFF,TGTGCCAGCAGGATAGGGGGAAACGAAAAACTGTTTTTT
TRBV5-6,NA,TRBJ2-1,NA,CANLGTNGGRNYIEQFF,TGTGCCAACTTGGGGACTAACGGGGGCCGGAACTACATTGAGCAGTTCTTC
TRBV29-1,NA,TRBJ2-1,many,CSVQFQSLVSYNEQFF,TGCAGCGTTCAGTTCCAGTCCTTGGTAAGCTACAATGAGCAGTTCTTC
TRBV11-3,NA,TRBJ2-1,NA,CDSSPRPRSSYNERFF,TGTGACAGCAGCCCAAGACCTAGGAGCTCCTACAATGAGCGATTCTTC
TRBV28,TRBD1,TRBJ1-1,NA,CASSSDRPRGTEAFF,TGTGCCAGCAGTTCGGACAGGCCTCGGGGGACTGAAGCTTTCTTT
TRBV11-3,TRBD1,TRBJ2-1,NA,CASTTGGGYEQFF,TGTGCCAGCACAACAGGGGGTGGGTATGAGCAGTTCTTC
TRBV4-2,NA,TRBJ1-5,NA,CASSQEPPRGMGNQPQHF,TGTGCCAGCAGCCAAGAGCCCCCGCGTGGAATGGGCAATCAACCCCAGCATTTT
TRBV5-5,NA,TRBJ1-2,NA,CASSFGNREGDGYSF,TGTGCCAGCAGCTTCGGGAACAGGGAAGGAGACGGGTACAGCTTC
TRBV1,NA,TRBJ2-1,many,CTSSHLHLVDEQFF,TGCACCAGCAGCCACCTCCACCTAGTCGACGAGCAGTTCTTC
TRBV2,TRBD2,TRBJ2-1,NA,CASRREGTYNEQFF,TGTGCCAGCAGGAGGGAGGGGACCTACAATGAGCAGTTCTTC
TRBV11-3,NA,TRBJ2-1,NA,CASSPGHGGDEQFF,TGTGCTAGCAGCCCCGGACATGGGGGCGATGAGCAGTTCTTC
TRBV11-2,NA,TRBJ1-3,NA,CASSRASGNAIYF,TGTGCCAGCAGTCGGGCGTCCGGGAACGCCATATATTTT